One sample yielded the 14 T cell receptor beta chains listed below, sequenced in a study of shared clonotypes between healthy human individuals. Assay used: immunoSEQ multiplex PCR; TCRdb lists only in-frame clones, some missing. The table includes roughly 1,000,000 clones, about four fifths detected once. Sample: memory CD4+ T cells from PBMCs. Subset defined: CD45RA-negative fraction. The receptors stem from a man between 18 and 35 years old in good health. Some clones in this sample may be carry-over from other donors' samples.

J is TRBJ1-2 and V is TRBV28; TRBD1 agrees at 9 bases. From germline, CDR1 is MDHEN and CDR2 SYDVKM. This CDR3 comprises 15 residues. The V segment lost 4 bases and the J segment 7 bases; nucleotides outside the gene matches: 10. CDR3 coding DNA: TGTGCCAGCAGTTCGATTAGAACAGGGGGCGGTGGCTACACCTTC. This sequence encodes CASSSIRTGGGGYTF.

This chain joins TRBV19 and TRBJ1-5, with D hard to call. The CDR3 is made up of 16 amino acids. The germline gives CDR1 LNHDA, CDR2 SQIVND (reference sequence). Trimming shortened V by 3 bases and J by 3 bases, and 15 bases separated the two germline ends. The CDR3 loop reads CASSMSSPSNNQPQHF. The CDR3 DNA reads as TGTGCCAGTAGTATGTCATCACCTAGCAACAATCAGCCCCAGCATTTT.

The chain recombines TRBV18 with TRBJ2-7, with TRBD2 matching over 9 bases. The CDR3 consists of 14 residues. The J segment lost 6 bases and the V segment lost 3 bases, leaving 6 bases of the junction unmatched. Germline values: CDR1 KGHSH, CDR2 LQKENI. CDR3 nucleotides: TGTGCCAGCTCACCTCTAGGAGCGGGAGGCGAGCAGTACTTC. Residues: CASSPLGAGGEQYF.

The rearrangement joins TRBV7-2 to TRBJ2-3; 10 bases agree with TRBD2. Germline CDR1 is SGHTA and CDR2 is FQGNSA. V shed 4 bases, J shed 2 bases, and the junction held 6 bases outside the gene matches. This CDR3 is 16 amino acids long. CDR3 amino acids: CASSSGLARYTDTQYF. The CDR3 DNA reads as TGTGCCAGCAGCTCGGGACTAGCGCGATACACAGATACGCAGTATTTT.

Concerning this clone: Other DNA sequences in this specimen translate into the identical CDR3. CDR3 residues: CASSPGTGGNQPQHF. CDR3 DNA: TGTGCCAGCAGCCCGGGGACAGGGGGCAATCAGCCCCAGCATTTT. The J gene is TRBJ1-5, the V gene TRBV6-4, with 10 bases matching TRBD1. This CDR3 is 15 amino acids long. CDR1 is MRHNA and CDR2 is SNTAGT in the germline V gene. V gave up 6 bases and J gave up 2 bases; unmatched junction bases: 4.

The CDR3 loop reads CASSSPPNSYNEQFF. CDR3 bases: TGTGCCAGCAGCTCACCACCGAACTCCTACAATGAGCAGTTCTTC. V gene TRBV5-4 combines with J gene TRBJ2-1; unclear D gene. The CDR3 is made up of 15 amino acids. The V end was cut by 3 bases, the J end by 0 bases, with 10 bases between. Germline CDR1 SGHNT, CDR2 YYREEE (reference sequence).

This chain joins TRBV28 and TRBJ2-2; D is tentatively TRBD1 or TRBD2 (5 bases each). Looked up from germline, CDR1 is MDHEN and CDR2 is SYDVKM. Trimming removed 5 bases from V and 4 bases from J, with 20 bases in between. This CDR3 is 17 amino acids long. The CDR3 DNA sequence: TGTGCCAGCAGTACAACCGGGACCCCCCGGGGCACCGGGGAGCTGTTTTTT. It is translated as CASSTTGTPRGTGELFF. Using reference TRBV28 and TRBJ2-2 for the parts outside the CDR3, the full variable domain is DVKVTQSSRYLVKRTGEKVFLECVQDMDHENMFWYRQDPGLGLRLIYFSYDVKMKEKGDIPEGYSVSREKKERFSLILESASTNQTSMYLCASSTTGTPRGTGELFFGEGSRLTVL.

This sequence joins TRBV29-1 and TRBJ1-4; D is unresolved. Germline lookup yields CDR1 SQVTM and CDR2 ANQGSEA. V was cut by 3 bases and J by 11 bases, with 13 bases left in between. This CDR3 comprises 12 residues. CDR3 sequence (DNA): TGCAGCGTTGAGACAACCGGAGGGAAACTGTTTTTT. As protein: CSVETTGGKLFF.

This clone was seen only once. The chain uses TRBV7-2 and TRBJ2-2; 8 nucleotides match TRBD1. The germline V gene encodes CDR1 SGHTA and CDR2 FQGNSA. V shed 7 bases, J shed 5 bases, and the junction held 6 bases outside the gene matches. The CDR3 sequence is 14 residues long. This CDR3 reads CASNGQGRTGELFF. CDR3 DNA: TGTGCCAGCAACGGACAGGGCAGGACCGGGGAGCTGTTTTTT.

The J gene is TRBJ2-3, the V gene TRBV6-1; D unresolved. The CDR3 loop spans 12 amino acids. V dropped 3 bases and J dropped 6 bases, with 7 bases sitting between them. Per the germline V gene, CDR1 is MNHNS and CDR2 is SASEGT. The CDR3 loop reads CASSDSVDTQYF. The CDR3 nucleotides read TGTGCCAGCAGTGATTCTGTGGATACGCAGTATTTT.

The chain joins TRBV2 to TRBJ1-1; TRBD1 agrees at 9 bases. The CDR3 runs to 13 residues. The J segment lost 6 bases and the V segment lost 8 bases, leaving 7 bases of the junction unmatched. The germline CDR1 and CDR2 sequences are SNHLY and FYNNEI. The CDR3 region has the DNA TGTGCCAGCGGATCGACAGGGGGATCTGAAGCTTTCTTT. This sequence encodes CASGSTGGSEAFF. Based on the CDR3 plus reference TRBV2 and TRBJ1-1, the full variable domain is EPEVTQTPSHQVTQMGQEVILRCVPISNHLYFYWYRQILGQKVEFLVSFYNNEISEKSEIFDDQFSVERPDGSNFTLKIRSTKLEDSAMYFCASGSTGGSEAFFGQGTRLTVV.

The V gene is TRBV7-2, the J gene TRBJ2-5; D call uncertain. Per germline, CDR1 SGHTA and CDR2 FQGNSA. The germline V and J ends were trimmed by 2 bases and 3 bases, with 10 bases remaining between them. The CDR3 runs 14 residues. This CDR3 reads CASSLSRNEETQYF. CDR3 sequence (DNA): TGTGCCAGCAGCTTAAGCAGGAACGAAGAGACCCAGTACTTC. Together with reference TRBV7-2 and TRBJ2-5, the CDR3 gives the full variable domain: GAGVSQSPSNKVTEKGKDVELRCDPISGHTALYWYRQSLGQGLEFLIYFQGNSAPDKSGLPSDRFSAERTGGSVSTLTIQRTQQEDSAVYLCASSLSRNEETQYFGPGTRLLVL.

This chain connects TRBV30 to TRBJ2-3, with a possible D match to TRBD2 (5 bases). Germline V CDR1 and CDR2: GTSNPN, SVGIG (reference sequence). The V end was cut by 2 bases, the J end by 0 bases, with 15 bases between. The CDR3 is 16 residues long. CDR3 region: CAWSWSRTSSTDTQYF. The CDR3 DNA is TGTGCCTGGAGTTGGTCACGGACTTCTAGCACAGATACGCAGTATTTT.

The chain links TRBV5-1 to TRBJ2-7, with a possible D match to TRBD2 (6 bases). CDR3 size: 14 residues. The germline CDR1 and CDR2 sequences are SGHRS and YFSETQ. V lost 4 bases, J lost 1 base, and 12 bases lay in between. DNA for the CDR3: TGCGCCAGCAGCGGGGGACTCAGATCCTACGAGCAGTACTTC. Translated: CASSGGLRSYEQYF.